Listed below are T cell receptor beta chains from one sample, sequenced in a study of blood T cell repertoires in COVID-19. Clones were sequenced by immunoSEQ multiplex PCR, and TCRdb holds only the in-frame ones, with some missing. The sample has about 300,000 clones; around 89% are singletons. The sample consisted of peripheral blood. The source is a man aged 35-49 years with acute or convalescent COVID-19. Each CDR3 is given with its conserved first and last residue. The order of the fields is V gene, J gene, D gene, clone size, CDR3 protein, CDR3 DNA. D genes are given only for firm matches. Only part of the rows carry a size: once, few, many, or a class if the clone is expanded.

V: TRBV18
J: TRBJ1-1
D: .
size: .
CDR3: CASSPSDTEAFF
DNA: TGTGCCAGCTCACCATCGGACACTGAAGCTTTCTTT

V: TRBV6-1
J: TRBJ1-1
D: .
size: .
CDR3: CASSDRGDTEAFF
DNA: TGTGCCAGCAGTGACAGGGGCGACACTGAAGCTTTCTTT

V: TRBV7-8
J: TRBJ1-5
D: .
size: .
CDR3: CASSLGTYSNQPQHF
DNA: TGTGCCAGCAGCTTAGGTACATATAGCAATCAGCCCCAGCATTTT

V: TRBV30
J: TRBJ2-3
D: TRBD2
size: .
CDR3: CAWSGTSGGGFWTDTQYF
DNA: TGTGCCTGGAGTGGTACTAGCGGGGGGGGGTTTTGGACAGATACGCAGTATTTT

V: TRBV5-1
J: TRBJ2-1
D: .
size: once
CDR3: CASSLSGGLNEQFF
DNA: TGCGCCAGCAGCCTCTCAGGAGGGTTAAATGAGCAGTTCTTC

V: TRBV3-1/TRBV3-2
J: TRBJ2-2
D: .
size: .
CDR3: CASLGVETGELFF
DNA: TGTGCCTCTCTAGGGGTGGAAACCGGGGAGCTGTTTTTT

V: TRBV24-1
J: TRBJ2-3
D: TRBD1
size: .
CDR3: CASSGGSTDTQYF
DNA: TGTGCCTCATCAGGGGGAAGCACAGATACGCAGTATTTT

V: TRBV6-5
J: TRBJ2-3
D: TRBD2
size: .
CDR3: CASSTLAGTQYF
DNA: TGTGCCAGCAGTACGCTAGCGGGTACGCAGTATTTT

V: TRBV5-1
J: TRBJ2-1
D: .
size: .
CDR3: CASRNQQGSPNEQFF
DNA: TGCGCCAGCCGCAATCAGCAGGGGAGCCCCAATGAGCAGTTCTTC

V: TRBV19
J: TRBJ2-2
D: TRBD1
size: .
CDR3: CATYDRGTTGELFF
DNA: TGTGCCACTTACGACAGGGGAACGACCGGGGAGCTGTTTTTT

V: TRBV4-2
J: TRBJ2-2
D: TRBD2
size: .
CDR3: CASSLLPAGANTGELFF
DNA: TGTGCCAGCAGCCTCCTACCAGCGGGGGCCAACACCGGGGAGCTGTTTTTT

V: TRBV27
J: TRBJ2-6
D: .
size: .
CDR3: CASSIYSSGANVLTF
DNA: TGTGCCAGCAGTATCTACAGCTCTGGGGCCAACGTCCTGACTTTC

V: TRBV7-3
J: TRBJ1-2
D: .
size: .
CDR3: CASSPGRGYGYTF
DNA: TGTGCCAGCAGCCCCGGGAGAGGCTATGGCTACACCTTC

V: TRBV5-1
J: TRBJ1-2
D: TRBD1
size: .
CDR3: CASSLAVRGYGYTF
DNA: TGCGCCAGCAGCTTGGCCGTCAGGGGGTATGGCTACACCTTC

V: TRBV2
J: TRBJ2-7
D: TRBD2
size: .
CDR3: CASSRLAGGDYEQYF
DNA: TGTGCCAGCAGTAGGCTAGCGGGGGGAGACTACGAGCAGTACTTC

V: TRBV11-2
J: TRBJ1-2
D: TRBD1
size: once
CDR3: CASSPLQGRSGYTF
DNA: TGTGCCAGCAGCCCGCTACAGGGGAGGAGTGGCTACACCTTC

V: TRBV5-1
J: TRBJ1-1
D: .
size: .
CDR3: CASRTTPDTEAFF
DNA: TGCGCCAGCAGGACGACTCCAGACACTGAAGCTTTCTTT

V: TRBV12-5
J: TRBJ1-4
D: .
size: .
CDR3: CASGAGSLETNEKLFF
DNA: TGTGCTAGTGGCGCCGGGTCGTTGGAAACTAATGAAAAACTGTTTTTT

V: TRBV27
J: TRBJ1-5
D: .
size: .
CDR3: CASRQLNQPQHF
DNA: TGTGCCAGCAGACAGCTCAATCAGCCCCAGCATTTT

V: TRBV5-4
J: TRBJ1-1
D: .
size: once
CDR3: CASSLGGSHTEAFF
DNA: TGTGCCAGCAGCTTGGGGGGCAGTCACACTGAAGCTTTCTTT

V: TRBV2
J: TRBJ1-4
D: .
size: .
CDR3: CASKGDSREKLFF
DNA: TGTGCCAGCAAGGGGGATTCGAGAGAAAAACTGTTTTTT

V: TRBV11-2
J: TRBJ1-1
D: TRBD1
size: few
CDR3: CASRPRQGANPMNTEAFF
DNA: TGTGCCAGCAGACCTCGACAGGGGGCCAATCCTATGAACACTGAAGCTTTCTTT

V: TRBV7-8
J: TRBJ1-4
D: .
size: .
CDR3: CASSLRGRFGEKLFF
DNA: TGTGCCAGCAGCTTAAGAGGAAGATTCGGTGAAAAACTGTTTTTT

V: TRBV4-1
J: TRBJ1-5
D: TRBD1
size: .
CDR3: CASSLSRQGNQPQHF
DNA: TGCGCCAGCAGCCTATCCCGACAGGGGAATCAGCCCCAGCATTTT

V: TRBV6-6
J: TRBJ2-7
D: .
size: .
CDR3: CASSYESYEQYF
DNA: TGTGCCAGCAGTTACGAGAGTTACGAGCAGTACTTC

V: TRBV5-6
J: TRBJ1-3
D: .
size: .
CDR3: CASSLGLASGNTIYF
DNA: TGTGCCAGCAGCTTGGGTTTGGCCTCTGGAAACACCATATATTTT

V: TRBV15
J: TRBJ2-7
D: TRBD2
size: .
CDR3: CATSRARLAGKPYEQYF
DNA: TGTGCCACCAGCAGAGCTCGACTAGCGGGGAAACCCTACGAGCAGTACTTC

V: TRBV14
J: TRBJ2-2
D: .
size: .
CDR3: CASSQVAGGELFF
DNA: TGTGCCAGCAGCCAAGTTGCAGGTGGGGAGCTGTTTTTT

V: TRBV20-1
J: TRBJ2-3
D: TRBD2
size: .
CDR3: CSASGAGVPDTQYF
DNA: TGCAGTGCTAGTGGAGCGGGGGTCCCAGATACGCAGTATTTT

V: TRBV19
J: TRBJ1-5
D: TRBD1
size: .
CDR3: CATRTGTGGLLGQPQHF
DNA: TGTGCCACCCGAACCGGGACAGGGGGTTTGCTGGGTCAGCCCCAGCATTTT

V: TRBV11-3
J: TRBJ2-3
D: .
size: .
CDR3: CASSRRQADTQYF
DNA: TGTGCCAGCAGCCGGCGTCAGGCAGATACGCAGTATTTT

V: TRBV5-1
J: TRBJ1-2
D: TRBD1
size: .
CDR3: CASSVTTGAGGYTF
DNA: TGCGCCAGCAGCGTTACCACAGGGGCTGGTGGCTACACCTTC

V: TRBV27
J: TRBJ2-2
D: .
size: few
CDR3: CASSYGGYTGELFF
DNA: TGTGCCAGCAGTTACGGGGGATACACCGGGGAGCTGTTTTTT

V: TRBV7-3
J: TRBJ2-3
D: TRBD1
size: .
CDR3: CASSLIGTGSTDTQYF
DNA: TGTGCCAGCAGCTTAATCGGGACAGGGAGTACAGATACGCAGTATTTT